This T cell receptor (beta chain) was sequenced during a study of PD-1 blockade in classical Hodgkin lymphoma. The CDR3 runs to 13 residues. Germline values: CDR1 LNHNV, CDR2 YYDKDF (reference sequence). V was cut by 6 bases and J by 4 bases, with 12 bases left in between. Study observations and caveats: Complete responders entered with baseline diversity on par with newly diagnosed patients, the results showed. Compared with healthy donors, newly diagnosed patients reportedly showed lower baseline TCR diversity. CD4+ TCR diversity, unlike CD8+, climbed significantly by C4D1.

Time point here: cycle 4 day 1 (C4D1), after around six weeks of nivolumab. Each of the patients experienced relapse following autologous stem cell transplantation, and their brentuximab vedotin exposure differed. Magnetic negative selection of thawed PBMCs was the method by which CD4+ T cells were purified. Best responses included complete response and partial response; otherwise, the best response was progressive disease. Comments on this clone: Its antigen is not known.

Profiling relied on immunoSEQ multiplex PCR, and the TCRdb table lists in-frame clones only, not all of them. The table lists 20,000 or so clones, around 78% of them singletons. The chain uses TRBV15 and TRBJ1-1; tentative D call: TRBD1 (5 bases). Sequencing used CD4+ T cells from blood, obtained before the fourth cycle of nivolumab. The source is a human donor with classical Hodgkin lymphoma. This CDR3 reads CATRAGGGTEAFF. In nucleotides, the CDR3 is TGTGCCACCAGGGCCGGTGGGGGCACTGAAGCTTTCTTT.